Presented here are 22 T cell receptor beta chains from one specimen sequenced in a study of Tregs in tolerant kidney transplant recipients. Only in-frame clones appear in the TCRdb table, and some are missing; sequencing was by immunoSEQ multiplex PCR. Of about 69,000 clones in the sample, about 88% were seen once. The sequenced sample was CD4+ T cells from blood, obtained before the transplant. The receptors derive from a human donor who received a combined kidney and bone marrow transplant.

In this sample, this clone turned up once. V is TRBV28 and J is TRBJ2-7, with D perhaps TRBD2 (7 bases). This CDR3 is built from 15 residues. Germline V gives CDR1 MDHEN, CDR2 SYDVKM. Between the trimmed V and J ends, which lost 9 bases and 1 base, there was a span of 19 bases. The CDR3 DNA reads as TGTGCCAGTCGCTCGGGGGGCGAGGGGTCCTACGAGCAGTACTTC. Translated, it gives CASRSGGEGSYEQYF.

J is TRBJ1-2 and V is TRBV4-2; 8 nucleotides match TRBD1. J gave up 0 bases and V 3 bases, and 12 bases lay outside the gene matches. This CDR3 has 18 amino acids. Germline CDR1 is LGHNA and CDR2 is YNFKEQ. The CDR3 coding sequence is TGTGCCAGCAGCCAGGGGGAACAGGGGGTCGCATCTAACTATGGCTACACCTTC. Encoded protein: CASSQGEQGVASNYGYTF.

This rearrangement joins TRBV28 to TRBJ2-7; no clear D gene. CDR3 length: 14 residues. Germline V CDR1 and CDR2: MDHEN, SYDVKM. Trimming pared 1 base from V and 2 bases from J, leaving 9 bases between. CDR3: CASSLSLVTYEQYF. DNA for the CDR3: TGTGCCAGCAGTTTATCGCTAGTTACCTACGAGCAGTACTTC.

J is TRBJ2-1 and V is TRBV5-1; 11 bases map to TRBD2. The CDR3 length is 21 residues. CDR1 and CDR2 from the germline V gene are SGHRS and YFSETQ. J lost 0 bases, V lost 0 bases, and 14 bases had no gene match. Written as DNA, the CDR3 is TGCGCCAGCAGCTTGGAACAGGGTCTAGCGGGAGGCACCAGCTCCTACAATGAGCAGTTCTTC. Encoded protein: CASSLEQGLAGGTSSYNEQFF.

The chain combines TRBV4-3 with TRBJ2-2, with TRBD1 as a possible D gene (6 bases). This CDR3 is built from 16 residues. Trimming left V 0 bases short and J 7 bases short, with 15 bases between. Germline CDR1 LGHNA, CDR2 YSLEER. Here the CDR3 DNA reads TGCGCCAGCAGCCAAGAGATTAGGGGGAGAGTCGGGGAGCTGTTTTTT. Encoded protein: CASSQEIRGRVGELFF.

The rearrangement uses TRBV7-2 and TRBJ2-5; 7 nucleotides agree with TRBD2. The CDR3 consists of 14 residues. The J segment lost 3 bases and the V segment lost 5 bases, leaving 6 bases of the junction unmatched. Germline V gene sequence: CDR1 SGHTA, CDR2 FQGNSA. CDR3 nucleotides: TGTGCCAGCAGCAAGTCTAGCGGAAAAGAGACCCAGTACTTC. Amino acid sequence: CASSKSSGKETQYF.

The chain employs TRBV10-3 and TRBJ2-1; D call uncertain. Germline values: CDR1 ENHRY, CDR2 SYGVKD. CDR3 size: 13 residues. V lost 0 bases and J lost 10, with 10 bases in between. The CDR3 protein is CAISESGLAEQFF. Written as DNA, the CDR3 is TGTGCCATCAGTGAGTCGGGCTTGGCCGAGCAGTTCTTC.

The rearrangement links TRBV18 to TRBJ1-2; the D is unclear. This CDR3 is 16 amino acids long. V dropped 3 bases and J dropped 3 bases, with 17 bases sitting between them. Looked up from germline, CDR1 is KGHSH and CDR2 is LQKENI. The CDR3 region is CASSPGAGSVDYGYTF. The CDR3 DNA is TGTGCCAGCTCACCGGGTGCGGGGAGTGTTGACTATGGCTACACCTTC.

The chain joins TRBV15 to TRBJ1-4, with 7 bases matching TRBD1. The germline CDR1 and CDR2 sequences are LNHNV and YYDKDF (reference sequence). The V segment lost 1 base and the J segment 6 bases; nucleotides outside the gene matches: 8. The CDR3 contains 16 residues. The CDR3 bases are TGTGCCACCAGCAGAGGGGAGACAGGGCGGGATGAAAAACTGTTTTTT. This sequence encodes CATSRGETGRDEKLFF.

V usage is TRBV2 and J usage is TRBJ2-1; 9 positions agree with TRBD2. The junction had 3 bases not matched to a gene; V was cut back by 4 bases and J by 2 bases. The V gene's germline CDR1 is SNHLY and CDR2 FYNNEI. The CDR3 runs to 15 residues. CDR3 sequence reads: CASSATSGTYNEQFF. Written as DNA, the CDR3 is TGTGCCAGCAGTGCGACTAGCGGCACCTACAATGAGCAGTTCTTC.

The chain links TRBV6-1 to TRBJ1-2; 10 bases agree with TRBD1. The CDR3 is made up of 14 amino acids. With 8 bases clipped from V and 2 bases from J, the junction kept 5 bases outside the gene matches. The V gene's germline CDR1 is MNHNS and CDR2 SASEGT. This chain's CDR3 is CASPKTGGNYGYTF. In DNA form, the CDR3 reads TGTGCCAGCCCTAAGACAGGGGGCAACTATGGCTACACCTTC.

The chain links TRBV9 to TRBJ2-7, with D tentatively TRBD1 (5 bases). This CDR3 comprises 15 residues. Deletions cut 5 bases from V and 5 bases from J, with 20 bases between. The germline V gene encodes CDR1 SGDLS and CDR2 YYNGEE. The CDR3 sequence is CASSPNAQGYNEQYF. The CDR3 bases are TGTGCCAGCAGTCCAAATGCCCAGGGTTATAACGAGCAGTACTTC.

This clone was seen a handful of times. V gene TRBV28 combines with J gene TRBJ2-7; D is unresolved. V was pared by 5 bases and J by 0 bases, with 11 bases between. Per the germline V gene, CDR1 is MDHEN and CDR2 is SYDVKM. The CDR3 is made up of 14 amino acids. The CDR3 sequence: CASSLEPSSYEQYF. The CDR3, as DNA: TGTGCCAGCAGTCTAGAGCCCAGCTCCTACGAGCAGTACTTC.

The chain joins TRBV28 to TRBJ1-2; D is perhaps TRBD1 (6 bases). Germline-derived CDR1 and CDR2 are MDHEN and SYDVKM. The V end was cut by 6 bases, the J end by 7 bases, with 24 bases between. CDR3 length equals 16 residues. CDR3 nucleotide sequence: TGTGCCAGCAGCCCCCCCACAGGGAGCTCCAGGGCTGGCTACACCTTC. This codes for CASSPPTGSSRAGYTF.

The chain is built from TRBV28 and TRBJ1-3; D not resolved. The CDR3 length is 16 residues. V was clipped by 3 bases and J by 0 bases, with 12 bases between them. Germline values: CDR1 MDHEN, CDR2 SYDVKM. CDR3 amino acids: CASSLGSPLSGNTIYF. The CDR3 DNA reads TGTGCCAGCAGTTTGGGCAGCCCTCTCTCTGGAAACACCATATATTTT. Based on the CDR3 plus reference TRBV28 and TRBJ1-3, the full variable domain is DVKVTQSSRYLVKRTGEKVFLECVQDMDHENMFWYRQDPGLGLRLIYFSYDVKMKEKGDIPEGYSVSREKKERFSLILESASTNQTSMYLCASSLGSPLSGNTIYFGEGSWLTVV.

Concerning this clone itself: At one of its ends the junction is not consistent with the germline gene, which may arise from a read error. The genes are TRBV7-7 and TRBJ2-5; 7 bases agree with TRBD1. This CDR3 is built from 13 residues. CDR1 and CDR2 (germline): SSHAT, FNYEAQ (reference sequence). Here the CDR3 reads CASSRDRRETQYF. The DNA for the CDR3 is TGTGCTAGCAGCCGGGACAGACGGGAGACCCAGTACTTC.

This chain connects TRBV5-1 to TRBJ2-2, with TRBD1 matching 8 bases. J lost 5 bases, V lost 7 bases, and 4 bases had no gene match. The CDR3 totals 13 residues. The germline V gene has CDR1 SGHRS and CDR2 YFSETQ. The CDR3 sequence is CASETGETGELFF. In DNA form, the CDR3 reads TGCGCCAGCGAGACAGGGGAAACCGGGGAGCTGTTTTTT.

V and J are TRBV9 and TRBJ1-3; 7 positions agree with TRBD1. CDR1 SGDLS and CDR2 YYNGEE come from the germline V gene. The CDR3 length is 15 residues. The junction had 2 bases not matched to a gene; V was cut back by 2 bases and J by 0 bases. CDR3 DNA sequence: TGTGCCAGCAGCGTCACAGGGGACTCTGGAAACACCATATATTTT. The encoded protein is CASSVTGDSGNTIYF.

The CDR3 spells CASSSRQGAETQYF. DNA of the CDR3: TGTGCCAGCAGCTCACGACAGGGGGCGGAGACCCAGTACTTC. The chain uses TRBV9 and TRBJ2-5; 10 bases agree with TRBD1. The J segment lost 5 bases and the V segment lost 4 bases, leaving 5 bases of the junction unmatched. This CDR3 is built from 14 residues. Germline V gene sequence: CDR1 SGDLS, CDR2 YYNGEE.

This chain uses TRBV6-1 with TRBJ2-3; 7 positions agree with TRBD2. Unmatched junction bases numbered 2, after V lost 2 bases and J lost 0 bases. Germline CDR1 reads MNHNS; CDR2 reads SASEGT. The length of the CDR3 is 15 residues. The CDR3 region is CASSELSGSTDTQYF. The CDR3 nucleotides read TGTGCCAGCAGTGAACTTAGCGGGAGCACAGATACGCAGTATTTT.

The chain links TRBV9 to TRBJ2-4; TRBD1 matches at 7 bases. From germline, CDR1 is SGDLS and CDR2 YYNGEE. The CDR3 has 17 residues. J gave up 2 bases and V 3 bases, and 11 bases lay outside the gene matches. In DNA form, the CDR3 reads TGTGCCAGCAGCGCTTCTTGGACAGGAATAACCAAAAACATTCAGTACTTC. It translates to CASSASWTGITKNIQYF.

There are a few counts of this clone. CDR3 residues: CASSQLRYNEQFF. In DNA form, the CDR3 reads TGTGCCAGCAGCCAACTACGCTACAATGAGCAGTTCTTC. The V call is TRBV14, the J call TRBJ2-1; no firm D call. This CDR3 contains 13 residues. Trimming took off 2 bases at V and 3 bases at J, with 5 bases between the two ends. Germline V gives CDR1 SGHDN, CDR2 FVKESK.